The rows below give T cell receptor beta chains drawn from one sample of a study of T-cell memory formation after mild COVID-19. TCRdb used MiXCR to reprocess the 5' RACE reads, holding one entry per CDR3 protein. The data show about 350,000 distinct CDR3 sequences, around 13% seen once. Material: PBMCs or a T cell subset sorted from them (not recorded which). Receptor source: a man younger than 35 who had mild COVID-19 (a few samples of this study predate the infection). Cell type and time point are not known. Each CDR3 is given with its conserved first and last residue. A D gene is named only where the DNA matches it firmly. Clone size is given for some rows only: seen once, a few or many times, or a class if the clone is expanded.

>-|15|-|TRBV7-3|TRBJ1-5
TGTGCCAGCAGCTTAGGGCAGCTTAGCAATCAGCCCCAGCATTTT
CASSLGQLSNQPQHF
>-|13|-|TRBV29-1|TRBJ1-5
TGCAGCGTGCAACAGGGACTCAGACAGCCCCAGCATTTT
CSVQQGLRQPQHF
>-|16|TRBD2|TRBV4-3|TRBJ2-3
TGCGCCAGCAGCCAAGAGTCGAGCGGGGGCACAGATACGCAGTATTTT
CASSQESSGGTDTQYF
>-|14|-|TRBV29-1|TRBJ2-3
TGCAGCGTTGTATCTGGTTACGGCACAGATACGCAGTATTTT
CSVVSGYGTDTQYF
>many|14|-|TRBV7-2|TRBJ2-5
TGTGCCAGCAGCCCACAGGGCGGGGGAAAGACCCAGTACTTC
CASSPQGGGKTQYF
>-|17|TRBD2|TRBV7-6|TRBJ2-1
TGTGCCAGCAGTCCTACTTTAGCGGGAGGGCCGAGTAATGAGCAGTTCTTC
CASSPTLAGGPSNEQFF
>-|13|-|TRBV7-2|TRBJ2-1
TGTGCCAGCAGCTTAGAACCCCCAAATGAGCAGTTCTTC
CASSLEPPNEQFF
>-|15|-|TRBV9|TRBJ2-6
TGTGCCAGCAGCGCACAGGGCTCTGGGGCCAACGTCCTGACTTTC
CASSAQGSGANVLTF
>few|11|-|TRBV29-1|TRBJ2-7
TGCAGCGGATGGACCCCTCGGGAGCAGTACTTC
CSGWTPREQYF
>few|15|-|TRBV29-1|TRBJ2-1
TGCAGCGTTGTCGGGGGCCCAAGCTCCTACAATGAGCAGTTCTTC
CSVVGGPSSYNEQFF
>-|13|-|TRBV20-1|TRBJ1-1
TGCAGTGCTAAGGGGGGCGCGAACACTGAAGCTTTCTTT
CSAKGGANTEAFF
>-|16|-|TRBV2|TRBJ2-3
TGTGCCAGCAAAAAACCCCTCAGCAGGGGCACAGATACGCAGTATTTT
CASKKPLSRGTDTQYF
>many|17|TRBD2|TRBV5-6|TRBJ2-1
TGTGCCAGCAGCTTCCCCGGGACTAGCGGGGGGGCCGATGAGCAGTTCTTC
CASSFPGTSGGADEQFF
>many|14|TRBD1|TRBV5-1|TRBJ2-5
TGCGCCAGCAGCATCGGACAGGGGCAAGAGACCCAGTACTTC
CASSIGQGQETQYF
>few|13|-|TRBV19|TRBJ2-7
TGTGCCAGTAGTTTGACGGTAGCCTACGAGCAGTACTTC
CASSLTVAYEQYF
>few|15|TRBD1|TRBV7-2|TRBJ2-3
TGTGCCAGCAGCTTGGTACAGGGGAACACAGATACGCAGTATTTT
CASSLVQGNTDTQYF
>many|13|-|TRBV6-5|TRBJ1-1
TGTGCCAGCAGCAGTCTCCGGGGCACTGAAGCTTTCTTT
CASSSLRGTEAFF
>few|14|-|TRBV6-5|TRBJ1-4
TGTGCCAGCAGTTACTCTCTGGGAACGGAAAAACTGTTTTTT
CASSYSLGTEKLFF
>few|14|-|TRBV7-2|TRBJ1-6
TGTGCCAGCGGCCCGGGGGTTGTGATTTCACCCCTCCACTTT
CASGPGVVISPLHF
>-|12|-|TRBV9|TRBJ2-1
TGTGCCAGCAGCGTAGGCCGCCATGAGCAGTTCTTC
CASSVGRHEQFF
>-|15|-|TRBV18|TRBJ2-2
TGTGCCAGCTCACCAGGCCAGCTTAACACCGGGGAGCTGTTTTTT
CASSPGQLNTGELFF
>-|11|-|TRBV2|TRBJ1-4
TGTGCCAGCAGTGTGGGAGAAAAACTGTTTTTT
CASSVGEKLFF
>many|14|-|TRBV20-1|TRBJ1-2
TGCAGTGCTAGAGATAGGGGGGGGACCGTTGGCTACACCTTC
CSARDRGGTVGYTF
>-|13|-|TRBV11-1|TRBJ2-7
TGTGCCAGCAGCTTCCCAGGGGACTACGAGCAGTACTTC
CASSFPGDYEQYF
>few|13|-|TRBV14|TRBJ2-5
TGTGCCAGCAGCCAAGATCTCGCAGAGACCCAGTACTTC
CASSQDLAETQYF
>few|18|-|TRBV28|TRBJ1-3
TGTGCCAGCAGCCCCATTCACCCCGGGGGCTTTGCTGGAAACACCATATATTTT
CASSPIHPGGFAGNTIYF
>few|13|-|TRBV11-2|TRBJ2-2
TGTGCCAGCAGCCATATCCGGGGGTTGGAGCTGTTTTTT
CASSHIRGLELFF
>few|15|-|TRBV6-1|TRBJ2-3
TGTGCCAGCAGTGAGGGAGGGGGCGCGACATATACGCAGTATTTT
CASSEGGGATYTQYF
>few|13|-|TRBV7-2|TRBJ1-3
TGTGCCAGCAGCTTAGACTCAGGGCGCGGCCATTATTTT
CASSLDSGRGHYF
>-|13|-|TRBV7-9|TRBJ2-3
TGTGCCACCAGGGAGGGGGCTACAGATACGCAGTATTTT
CATREGATDTQYF
>many|17|TRBD2|TRBV10-2|TRBJ2-5
TGCGCCAGCAGTGAGGTCTTCGGGGGGGGCCCTCAAGAGACCCAGTACTTC
CASSEVFGGGPQETQYF